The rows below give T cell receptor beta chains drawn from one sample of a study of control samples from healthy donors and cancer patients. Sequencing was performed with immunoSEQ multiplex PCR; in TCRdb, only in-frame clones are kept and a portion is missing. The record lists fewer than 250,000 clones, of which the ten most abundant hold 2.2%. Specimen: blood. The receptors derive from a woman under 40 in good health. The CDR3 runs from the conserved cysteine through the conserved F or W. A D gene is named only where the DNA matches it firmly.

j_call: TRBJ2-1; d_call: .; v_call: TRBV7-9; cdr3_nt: TGTGCCATGACCATCCCATCCCCCGGGGATGAGCAGTTCTTC; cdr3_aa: CAMTIPSPGDEQFF
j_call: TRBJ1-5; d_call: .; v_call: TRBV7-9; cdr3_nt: TGTGCCAGCAGCCACCGCACAAGCCAAGACCAGCCCCAGCATTTT; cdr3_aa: CASSHRTSQDQPQHF
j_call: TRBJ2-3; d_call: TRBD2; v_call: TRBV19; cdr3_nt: TGTGCCAGCGGACTAGCGGAGAGCACAGATACGCAGTATTTT; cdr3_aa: CASGLAESTDTQYF
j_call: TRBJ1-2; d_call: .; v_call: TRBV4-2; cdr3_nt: TGTGCCAGCAGCCAACCAGGGGAGTACTATGGCTACACCTTC; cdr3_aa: CASSQPGEYYGYTF
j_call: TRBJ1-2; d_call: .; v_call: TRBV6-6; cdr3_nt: TGTGCCAGCAGTAGAGATTCTAACTATGGCTACACCTTC; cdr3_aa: CASSRDSNYGYTF
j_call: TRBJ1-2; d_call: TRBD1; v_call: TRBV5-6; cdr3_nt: TGTGCCAGCAGCGATATGATAAAGGGACAGGGGGCGTATGGCTACACCTTC; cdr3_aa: CASSDMIKGQGAYGYTF
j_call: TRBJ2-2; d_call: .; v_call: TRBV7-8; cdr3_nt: TGTGCCAGCAGCTTAGCCCTCCAGGGCTCCGGGGAGCTGTTTTTT; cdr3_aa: CASSLALQGSGELFF
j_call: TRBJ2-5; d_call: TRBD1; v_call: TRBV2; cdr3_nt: TGTGCCAGCAGTTCGGGACAGGGTTTAGGAGAGACCCAGTACTTC; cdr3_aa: CASSSGQGLGETQYF
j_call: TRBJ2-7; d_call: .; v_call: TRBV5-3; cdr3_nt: TGTGCCAGAAGCTATCCCCCAAGTCCAGCCTCCGAGCAGTACTTC; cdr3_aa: CARSYPPSPASEQYF
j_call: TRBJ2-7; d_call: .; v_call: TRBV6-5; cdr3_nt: TGTGCCAGCAGAACCGCCTACGAGCAGTACTTC; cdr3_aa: CASRTAYEQYF
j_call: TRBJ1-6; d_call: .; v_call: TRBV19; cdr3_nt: TGTGCCAGTAGTATCAAGGGTTATAATTCACCCCTCCACTTT; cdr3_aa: CASSIKGYNSPLHF
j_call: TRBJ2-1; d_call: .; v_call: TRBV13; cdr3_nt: TGTGCCAGCAGCGAACAGAATGAGCAGTTCTTC; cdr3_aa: CASSEQNEQFF
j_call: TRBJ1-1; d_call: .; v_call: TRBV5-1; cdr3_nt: TGCGCCAGCAGATTCGACAGGAACACTGAAGCTTTCTTT; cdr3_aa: CASRFDRNTEAFF
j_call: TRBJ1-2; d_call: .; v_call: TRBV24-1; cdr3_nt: TGTGCCACCAGTGCCTACAACTTCGGCTACACCTTC; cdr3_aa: CATSAYNFGYTF
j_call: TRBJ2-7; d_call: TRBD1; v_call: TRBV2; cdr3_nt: TGTGCCACTACCTCCGGGACAGACTCCTACGAGCAGTACTTC; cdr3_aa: CATTSGTDSYEQYF
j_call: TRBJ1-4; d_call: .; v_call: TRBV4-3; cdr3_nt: TGCGCCAGCAGCCAAGAGGGCGGGGGCGTTGCTAATGAAAAACTGTTTTTT; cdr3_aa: CASSQEGGGVANEKLFF
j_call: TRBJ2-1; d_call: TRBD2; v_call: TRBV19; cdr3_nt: TGTGCCAGTAGTATAGTCTCCTTAGCGGGGGCCAACTACAATGAGCAGTTCTTC; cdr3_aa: CASSIVSLAGANYNEQFF
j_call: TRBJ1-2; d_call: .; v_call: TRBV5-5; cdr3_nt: TGTGCCAGCAGCTCAACCAACAGGTTTAACTATGGCTACACCTTC; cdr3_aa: CASSSTNRFNYGYTF
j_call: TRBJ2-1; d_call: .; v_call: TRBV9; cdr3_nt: TGTGCCAGCAGCGTAGTTGGGGGGAGGTACAATGAGCAGTTCTTC; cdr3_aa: CASSVVGGRYNEQFF
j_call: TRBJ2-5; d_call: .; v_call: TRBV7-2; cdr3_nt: TGTGCCAGCAGCTTAGTAGGGAACCAAGAGACCCAGTACTTC; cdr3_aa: CASSLVGNQETQYF
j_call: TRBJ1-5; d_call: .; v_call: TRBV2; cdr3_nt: TGTGCCAGCAGTGGGGGGCCTTGGAGCAATCAGCCCCAGCATTTT; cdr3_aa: CASSGGPWSNQPQHF
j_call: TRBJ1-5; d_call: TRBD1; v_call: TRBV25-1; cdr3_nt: TGTGCCAGCAGCCGGGACAGGAGCTCCAATCAGCCCCAGCATTTT; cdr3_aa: CASSRDRSSNQPQHF
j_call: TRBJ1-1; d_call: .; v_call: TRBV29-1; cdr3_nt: TGCAGCGGGGCGGGCATCATGAACACTGAAGCTTTCTTT; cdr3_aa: CSGAGIMNTEAFF
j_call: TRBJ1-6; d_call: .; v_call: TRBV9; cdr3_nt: TGTGCCAGCAGCGTAGACCCAGGACAGCCCGATAATTCACCCCTCCACTTT; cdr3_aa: CASSVDPGQPDNSPLHF
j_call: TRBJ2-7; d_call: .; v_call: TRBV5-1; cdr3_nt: TGCGCCAGCAGCCTCTTTCAGGGGAAACCCAACTACGAGCAGTACTTC; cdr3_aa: CASSLFQGKPNYEQYF
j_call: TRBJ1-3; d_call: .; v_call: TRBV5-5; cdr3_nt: TGTGCCAGCAGCTTGTCCGGCCTAAACACCATATATTTT; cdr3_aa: CASSLSGLNTIYF
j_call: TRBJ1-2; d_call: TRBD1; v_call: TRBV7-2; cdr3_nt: TGTGCCAGCAGCCCTCAGACAGGGGGCGGCTATGGCTACACCTTC; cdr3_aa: CASSPQTGGGYGYTF
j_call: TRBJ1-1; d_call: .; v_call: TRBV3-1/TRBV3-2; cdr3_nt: TGTGCCAGCAGCCGGGAGGTCCCCACTGAAGCTTTCTTT; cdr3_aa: CASSREVPTEAFF
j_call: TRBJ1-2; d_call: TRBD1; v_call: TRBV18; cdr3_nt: TGTGCCAGCTCATCCCGGACAGGAGCCTATGGCTACACCTTC; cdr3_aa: CASSSRTGAYGYTF
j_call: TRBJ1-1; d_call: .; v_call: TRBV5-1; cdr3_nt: TGCGCCAGCAGCAGGGGTATTGGTACTGAAGCTTTCTTT; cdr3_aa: CASSRGIGTEAFF
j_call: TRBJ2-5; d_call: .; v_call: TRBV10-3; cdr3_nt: TGTGCCATCAGTGAGTCGACTAGGTTGGGAGAGACCCAGTACTTC; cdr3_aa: CAISESTRLGETQYF
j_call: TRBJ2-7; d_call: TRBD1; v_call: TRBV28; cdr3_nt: TGTGCCAGCAGTTCAGGGGGCCCCTACGAGCAGTACTTC; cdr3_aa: CASSSGGPYEQYF
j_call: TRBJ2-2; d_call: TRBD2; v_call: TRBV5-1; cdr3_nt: TGCGCCAGCAAGCGGGGGACTACGAACACCGGGGAGCTGTTTTTT; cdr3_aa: CASKRGTTNTGELFF
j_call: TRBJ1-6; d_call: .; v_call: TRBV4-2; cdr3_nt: TGTGCCAGCAGCCATCCCTGGTCACCCCTCCACTTT; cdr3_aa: CASSHPWSPLHF
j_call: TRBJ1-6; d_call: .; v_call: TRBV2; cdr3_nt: TGTGCCAGCAGCCTCGTGTCCCCCGGGGGAAATTCACCCCTCCACTTT; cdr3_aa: CASSLVSPGGNSPLHF
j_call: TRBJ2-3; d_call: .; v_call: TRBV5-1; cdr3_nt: TGCGCCAGCAGCTCAGGGCAGGAAGGAGATACGCAGTATTTT; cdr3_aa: CASSSGQEGDTQYF
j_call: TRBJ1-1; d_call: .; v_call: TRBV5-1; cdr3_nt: TGCGCCAGCAGCTTGGATCCGGGGATCAACACTGAAGCTTTCTTT; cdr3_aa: CASSLDPGINTEAFF
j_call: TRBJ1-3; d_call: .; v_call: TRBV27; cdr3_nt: TGTGCCAGCAGTTTAGGCAGGGAAACGACCATATATTTT; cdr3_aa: CASSLGRETTIYF
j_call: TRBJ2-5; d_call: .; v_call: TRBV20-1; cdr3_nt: TGCAGTGCTAGTTTACTAGAAGAGACCCAGTACTTC; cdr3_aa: CSASLLEETQYF
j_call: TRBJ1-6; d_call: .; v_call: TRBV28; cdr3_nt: TGTGCCAGCACGTTGCCGGGACAAAATTCACCCCTCCACTTT; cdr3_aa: CASTLPGQNSPLHF
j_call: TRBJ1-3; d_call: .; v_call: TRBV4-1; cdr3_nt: TGCGCCAGCAGCCAAAGGATTATTAGGACGGACTCTGGAAACACCATATATTTT; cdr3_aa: CASSQRIIRTDSGNTIYF
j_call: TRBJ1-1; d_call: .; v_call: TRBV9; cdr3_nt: TGTGCCAGCAGCGTAGTCGAGAAACACACTGAAGCTTTCTTT; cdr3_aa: CASSVVEKHTEAFF
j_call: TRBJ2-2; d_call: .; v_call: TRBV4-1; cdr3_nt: TGCGCCAGCAGCTACGGTCAACAGTGGGGTCCTAACACCGGGGAGCTGTTTTTT; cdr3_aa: CASSYGQQWGPNTGELFF
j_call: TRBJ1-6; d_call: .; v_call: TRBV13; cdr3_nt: TGTGCCAGCAACTTACTCAGATCTGGTTCACCCCTCCACTTT; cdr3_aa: CASNLLRSGSPLHF
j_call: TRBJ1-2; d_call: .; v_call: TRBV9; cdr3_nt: TGTGCCAGCAGCTCTACCAGAAAGGTCTCCTACTATGGCTACACCTTC; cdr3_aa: CASSSTRKVSYYGYTF
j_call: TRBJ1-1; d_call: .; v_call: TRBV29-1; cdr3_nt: TGCAGCGTTGAGGTTGACCCTGGGAAAGCTTTCTTT; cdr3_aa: CSVEVDPGKAFF
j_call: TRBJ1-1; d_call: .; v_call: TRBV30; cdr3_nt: TGTGCCTGGAGCCTCCAGGCGGCCTTCGGGTGGGCTTTCTTT; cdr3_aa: CAWSLQAAFGWAFF
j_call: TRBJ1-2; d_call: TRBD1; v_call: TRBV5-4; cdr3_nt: TGTGCCAGCAGCTTGGGGGGACAGGGGGCGCCGGGCTACACCTTC; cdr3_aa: CASSLGGQGAPGYTF
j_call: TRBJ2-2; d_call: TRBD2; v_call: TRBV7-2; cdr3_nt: TGTGCCAGCAGGCTTACCGGGACTACGAACACCGGGGAGCTGTTTTTT; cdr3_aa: CASRLTGTTNTGELFF
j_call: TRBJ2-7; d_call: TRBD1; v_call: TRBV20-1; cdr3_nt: TGCAGTGTCCAGGGGGCCTACGAGCAGTACTTC; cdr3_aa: CSVQGAYEQYF
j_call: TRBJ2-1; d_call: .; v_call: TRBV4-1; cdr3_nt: TGCGCCAGCAGCCAAGATTGGACTAATAATGAGCAGTTCTTC; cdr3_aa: CASSQDWTNNEQFF
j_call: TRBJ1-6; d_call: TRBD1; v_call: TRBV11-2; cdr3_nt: TGTGCCAGCGGGCGGATACAGGGGCGCAATTCACCCCTCCACTTT; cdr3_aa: CASGRIQGRNSPLHF
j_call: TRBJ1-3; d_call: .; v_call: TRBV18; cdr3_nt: TGTGCCAGCTCGCGGGACCGCTCTGGAAACACCATATATTTT; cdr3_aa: CASSRDRSGNTIYF
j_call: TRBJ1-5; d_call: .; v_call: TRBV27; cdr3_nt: TGTGCCAGCAGCAGGGTTTATAGCAATCAGCCCCAGCATTTT; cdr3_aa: CASSRVYSNQPQHF
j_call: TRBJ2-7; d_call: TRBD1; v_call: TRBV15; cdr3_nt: TGTGCCACCAGCACACAGGGGGCGAACGAGCAGTACTTC; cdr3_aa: CATSTQGANEQYF